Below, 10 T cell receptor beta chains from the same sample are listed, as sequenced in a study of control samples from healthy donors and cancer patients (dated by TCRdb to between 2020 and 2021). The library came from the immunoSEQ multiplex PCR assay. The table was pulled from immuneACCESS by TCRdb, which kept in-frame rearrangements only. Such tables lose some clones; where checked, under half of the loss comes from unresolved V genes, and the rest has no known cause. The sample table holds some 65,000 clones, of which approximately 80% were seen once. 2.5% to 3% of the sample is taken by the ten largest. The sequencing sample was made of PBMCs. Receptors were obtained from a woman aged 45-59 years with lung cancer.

The CDR3 protein is CASSQESNAEAFF. The DNA of the CDR3 is TGCGCCAGCAGCCAAGAGTCCAACGCTGAAGCTTTCTTT. The rearrangement uses TRBV4-3 and TRBJ1-1; D not certain. The CDR3 is 13 amino acids. The V gene's germline CDR1 is LGHNA and CDR2 YSLEER. With 0 bases removed from V and 6 bases from J, the gap between germline ends came to 8 bases.

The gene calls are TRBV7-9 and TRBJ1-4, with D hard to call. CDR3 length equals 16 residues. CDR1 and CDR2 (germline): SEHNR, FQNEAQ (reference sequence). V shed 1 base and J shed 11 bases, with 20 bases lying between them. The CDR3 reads CASSLGDPPPARKLFF. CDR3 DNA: TGTGCCAGCAGCTTAGGGGATCCACCGCCAGCGAGGAAACTGTTTTTT. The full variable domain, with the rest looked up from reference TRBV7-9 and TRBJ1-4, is DTGVSQNPRHKITKRGQNVTFRCDPISEHNRLYWYRQTLGQGPEFLTYFQNEAQLEKSRLLSDRFSAERPKGSFSTLEIQRTEQGDSAMYLCASSLGDPPPARKLFFGSGTQLSVL.

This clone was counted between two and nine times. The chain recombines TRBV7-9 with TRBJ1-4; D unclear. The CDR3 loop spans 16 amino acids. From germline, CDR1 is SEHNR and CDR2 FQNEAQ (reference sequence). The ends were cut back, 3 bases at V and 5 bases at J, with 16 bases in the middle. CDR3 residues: CASSFPALEGNEKLFF. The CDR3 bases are TGTGCCAGCAGCTTCCCCGCCCTGGAAGGAAATGAAAAACTGTTTTTT. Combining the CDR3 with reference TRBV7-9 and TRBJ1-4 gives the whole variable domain DTGVSQNPRHKITKRGQNVTFRCDPISEHNRLYWYRQTLGQGPEFLTYFQNEAQLEKSRLLSDRFSAERPKGSFSTLEIQRTEQGDSAMYLCASSFPALEGNEKLFFGSGTQLSVL.

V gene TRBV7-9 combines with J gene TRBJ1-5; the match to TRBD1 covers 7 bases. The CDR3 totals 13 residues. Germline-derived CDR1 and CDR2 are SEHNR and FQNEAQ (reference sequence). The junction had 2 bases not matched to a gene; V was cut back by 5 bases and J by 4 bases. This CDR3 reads CASSAGQNQPQHF. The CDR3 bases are TGTGCCAGCAGCGCGGGACAGAATCAGCCCCAGCATTTT. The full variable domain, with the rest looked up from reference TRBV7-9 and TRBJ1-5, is DTGVSQNPRHKITKRGQNVTFRCDPISEHNRLYWYRQTLGQGPEFLTYFQNEAQLEKSRLLSDRFSAERPKGSFSTLEIQRTEQGDSAMYLCASSAGQNQPQHFGDGTRLSIL.

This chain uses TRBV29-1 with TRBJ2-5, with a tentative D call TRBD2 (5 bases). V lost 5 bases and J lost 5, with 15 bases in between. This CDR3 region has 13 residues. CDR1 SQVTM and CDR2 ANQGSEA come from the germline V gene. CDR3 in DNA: TGCAGCGTTTCGGGATATTACCTGGAGACCCAGTACTTC. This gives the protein CSVSGYYLETQYF.

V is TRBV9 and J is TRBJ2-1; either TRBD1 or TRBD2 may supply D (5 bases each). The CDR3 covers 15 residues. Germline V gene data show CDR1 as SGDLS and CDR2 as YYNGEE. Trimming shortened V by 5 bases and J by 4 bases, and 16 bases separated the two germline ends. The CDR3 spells CASRGDGAAYNEQFF. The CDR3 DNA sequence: TGTGCCAGCAGGGGGGACGGGGCAGCTTACAATGAGCAGTTCTTC.

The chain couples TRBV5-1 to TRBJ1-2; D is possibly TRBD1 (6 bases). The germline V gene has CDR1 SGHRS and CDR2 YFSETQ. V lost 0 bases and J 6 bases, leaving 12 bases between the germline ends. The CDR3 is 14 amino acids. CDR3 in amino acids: CASSLVQGRDGYTF. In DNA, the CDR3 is TGCGCCAGCAGCTTGGTCCAGGGGAGGGATGGCTACACCTTC.

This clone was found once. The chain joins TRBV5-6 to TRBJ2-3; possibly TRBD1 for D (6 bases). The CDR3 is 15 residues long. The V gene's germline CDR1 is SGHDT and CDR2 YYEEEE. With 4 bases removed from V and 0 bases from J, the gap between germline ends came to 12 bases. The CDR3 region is CASSPNRVSTDTQYF. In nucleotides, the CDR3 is TGTGCCAGCAGCCCCAACAGGGTCAGCACAGATACGCAGTATTTT.

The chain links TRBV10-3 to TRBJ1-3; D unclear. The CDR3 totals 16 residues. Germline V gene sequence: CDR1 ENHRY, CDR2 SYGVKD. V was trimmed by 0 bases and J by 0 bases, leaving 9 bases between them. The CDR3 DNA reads TGTGCCATCAGTGAGTCGAAGGGCCCCTCTGGAAACACCATATATTTT. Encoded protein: CAISESKGPSGNTIYF.

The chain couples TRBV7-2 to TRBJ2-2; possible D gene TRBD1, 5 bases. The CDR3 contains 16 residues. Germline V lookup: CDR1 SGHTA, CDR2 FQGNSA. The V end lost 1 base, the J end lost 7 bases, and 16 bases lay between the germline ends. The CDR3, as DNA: TGTGCCAGCAGCTTAGAGCAACGGCGAACAGGCGGGGAGCTGTTTTTT. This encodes CASSLEQRRTGGELFF.